This T cell receptor beta chain was documented in a study of T cell responses to AZD1222 COVID-19 vaccine. Study-level results: Per reports, nearly half of all spike-specific TCRs target regions that are unmutated in variants. Most donors were white British and more were female, and clonal diversity was possibly underestimated.

Concerning this clone itself: Antigen specificity is unknown.

Clones were sequenced by immunoSEQ multiplex PCR, and TCRdb holds only the in-frame ones, with some missing. The sample gives fewer than 150,000 clones, 70% to 90% of which show up once; 1.9% is in the top ten. This CDR3 spans 16 amino acids. The V and J ends lost 0 bases and 4 bases respectively, with 15 bases between them. Germline lookup yields CDR1 MDHEN and CDR2 SYDVKM. The sequenced sample was peripheral blood, obtained on day 0 of AZD1222 vaccination. The chain joins TRBV28 to TRBJ1-2, with a weak D call TRBD1 (5 bases). This sequence was found in an adult in good health. CDR3 sequence (DNA): TGTGCCAGCAGTTTATGGTCTCGGGGGGTTTCCTATGGCTACACCTTC. Translated, it gives CASSLWSRGVSYGYTF.